The 20 T cell receptor beta chains listed next were all sequenced from one sample in a study of blood T cell repertoires in COVID-19 (TCRdb year 2020). The library was prepared using the immunoSEQ multiplex PCR assay. This immuneACCESS table, as held by TCRdb, lists in-frame sequences with V and J called but not all clones. Of the missing ones, under half trace to an unresolved V gene in checked studies; the others have no known cause. For this sample the table gives roughly 330,000 clones, of which roughly 86% were detected only once. The ten largest account for approximately 5.3% of the sample. Sequenced input: PBMCs or T cells enriched from blood (not recorded which). The origin of the receptors is a woman in her twenties or thirties who had recovered from COVID-19.

V gene TRBV9 combines with J gene TRBJ2-3, with 11 positions matching TRBD2. CDR1 SGDLS and CDR2 YYNGEE come from the germline V gene. V dropped 2 bases and J dropped 2; count of bases not matched to a gene: 4. The CDR3 is made up of 16 amino acids. The CDR3 loop reads CASSVRTSGYTDTQYF. DNA for the CDR3: TGTGCCAGCAGCGTCCGGACTAGCGGGTACACAGATACGCAGTATTTT.

A single count supports this clone. The junction departs from the called germline gene at one end, perhaps through a read error. The rearrangement links TRBV18 to TRBJ2-1; 8 bases align to TRBD1. Germline V gene sequence: CDR1 KGHSH, CDR2 LQKENI. This CDR3 contains 11 residues. The CDR3 DNA sequence: TGTGCCAGCTCTCAGACAGGGGCCCGGGTCTTC. Amino acids: CASSQTGARVF.

The chain joins TRBV6-2 or TRBV6-3 to TRBJ1-5; D possibly corresponds to TRBD1 (6 bases). This CDR3 has 15 amino acids. CDR1 is MNHEY and CDR2 is SVGEGT in the germline V gene. Trimming took 5 bases from V and 4 from J, leaving 15 bases between them. The CDR3 sequence: CASSPEGRGNQPQHF. Here the CDR3 DNA reads TGTGCCAGCAGTCCCGAGGGGAGGGGGAATCAGCCCCAGCATTTT.

There are a few counts of this clone. The chain is built from TRBV28 and TRBJ2-6; D is perhaps TRBD2 (5 bases). V lost 4 bases and J lost 4, with 11 bases in between. This CDR3 contains 15 residues. Germline values: CDR1 MDHEN, CDR2 SYDVKM. The CDR3 region has the DNA TGTGCCAGCAGTTCAGGACTGGGGGGGGCCAACGTCCTGACTTTC. Residues: CASSSGLGGANVLTF.

V is TRBV5-5 and J is TRBJ2-2, with TRBD2 matching over 14 bases. Germline V lookup: CDR1 SGHKS, CDR2 YYEKEE (reference sequence). This CDR3 has 17 residues. With 6 bases clipped from V and 4 bases from J, the junction kept 8 bases outside the gene matches. Here the CDR3 reads CASIGLAGGMGTGELFF. The DNA for the CDR3 is TGTGCCAGCATCGGACTAGCGGGAGGAATGGGCACCGGGGAGCTGTTTTTT.

The V and J genes are TRBV7-7 and TRBJ2-2, with D uncertain. Germline V gene sequence: CDR1 SSHAT, CDR2 FNYEAQ (reference sequence). V was pared by 2 bases and J by 7 bases, with 5 bases between. The CDR3 consists of 12 residues. This chain's CDR3 is CASSLRGGELFF. CDR3 DNA sequence: TGTGCCAGCAGCTTAAGAGGCGGGGAGCTGTTTTTT. The variable domain in full, with the rest retrieved from reference TRBV7-7 and TRBJ2-2, is GAGVSQSPRYKVTKRGQDVTLRCDPISSHATLYWYQQALGQGPEFLTYFNYEAQPDKSGLPSDRFSAERPEGSISTLTIQRTEQRDSAMYRCASSLRGGELFFGEGSRLTVL.

The V and J genes are TRBV7-2 and TRBJ1-2; D gene unclear. Between the trimmed V and J ends, which lost 3 bases and 0 bases, there was a span of 11 bases. This CDR3 spans 15 amino acids. Germline loops: CDR1 SGHTA, CDR2 FQGNSA. The CDR3: CASSFSRGANYGYTF. CDR3 coding DNA: TGTGCCAGCAGCTTCTCCCGGGGAGCTAACTATGGCTACACCTTC.

This chain uses TRBV6-5 with TRBJ2-5, with D tentatively TRBD2 (5 bases). CDR1 and CDR2 (germline): MNHEY, SVGAGI. The CDR3 loop spans 11 amino acids. The V gene lost 2 bases and the J gene lost 9 bases, with 7 bases spanning the gap. CDR3 in amino acids: CASSYPGAQYF. The CDR3 DNA follows: TGTGCCAGCAGTTACCCCGGGGCCCAGTACTTC.

DNA for the CDR3: TGTGCCAGCAGGTCGGGACAGGGGAATGAAAAACTGTTTTTT. The encoded protein is CASRSGQGNEKLFF. The rearrangement joins TRBV7-9 to TRBJ1-4, with 10 bases lining up with TRBD1. The CDR3 has 14 amino acids. After removal of 6 bases from V and 5 bases from J, the junction contained 3 bases not matched to a gene. Germline CDR1 reads SEHNR; CDR2 reads FQNEAQ (reference sequence).

This clone showed up just a few times. The V gene is TRBV27, the J gene TRBJ2-2; D may be TRBD2 (6 bases). V shed 3 bases and J shed 6 bases, with 11 bases lying between them. CDR1 MNHEY and CDR2 SMNVEV come from the germline V gene (reference sequence). The CDR3 consists of 14 residues. CDR3 bases: TGTGCCAGCAGTTTTTCGGGACTTGCCGGGGAGCTGTTTTTT. It specifies CASSFSGLAGELFF.

This chain links TRBV11-2 with TRBJ1-2; D is unclear. Germline CDR1 SGHAT, CDR2 FQNNGV. Trimming cost V 3 bases and J 1 base, with 15 bases left between them. The CDR3 is 16 residues long. The CDR3 protein is CASSLEVRAVNYGYTF. The CDR3 DNA reads TGTGCCAGCAGCTTGGAGGTCCGGGCAGTTAACTATGGCTACACCTTC.

This clone was counted a few times. The chain combines TRBV6-5 with TRBJ2-7; tentatively, D is TRBD1 (5 bases). Germline CDR1 reads MNHEY; CDR2 reads SVGAGI. V was clipped by 5 bases and J by 7 bases, with 21 bases between them. The CDR3 spans 15 residues. CDR3 DNA: TGTGCCAGCAGTCGAACCGCTACCCCAGGGCTGGAGCAGTACTTC. Protein: CASSRTATPGLEQYF.

This clone was counted a single time. The gene calls are TRBV10-3 and TRBJ2-7, with D tentatively TRBD1 (6 bases). The V gene lost 6 bases and the J gene lost 5 bases, with 17 bases spanning the gap. Per germline, CDR1 ENHRY and CDR2 SYGVKD. The CDR3 is 14 amino acids. CDR3 in DNA: TGTGCCATCAGCTCAACAGGGAATCGTAACGAGCAGTACTTC. Amino acids: CAISSTGNRNEQYF.

The V and J genes are TRBV9 and TRBJ1-1; possibly TRBD1 for D (5 bases). Germline V gene data show CDR1 as SGDLS and CDR2 as YYNGEE. The V and J ends lost 7 bases and 4 bases respectively, with 14 bases between them. The CDR3 extends over 13 amino acids. The DNA of the CDR3 is TGTGCCAGCGGCTTGGGGGGAAGCACTGAAGCTTTCTTT. Its translation is CASGLGGSTEAFF.

The J gene is TRBJ1-2, the V gene TRBV11-2; a weak D match, TRBD1 (6 bases). The CDR3 contains 13 residues. Looked up from germline, CDR1 is SGHAT and CDR2 is FQNNGV. Trimming cost V 5 bases and J 7 bases, with 14 bases left between them. The CDR3 nucleotides are TGTGCCAGCAGCGCCGTTCAGGGGACTGGCTACACCTTC. This translates into CASSAVQGTGYTF.

The CDR3, as DNA: TGTGCCAGCAGCTTGGCTGGGAGGACCTACGAGCAGTACTTC. This encodes CASSLAGRTYEQYF. This chain connects TRBV5-6 to TRBJ2-7; tentatively, D is TRBD2 (6 bases). The CDR3 consists of 14 residues. Trimming stripped 0 bases from V and 2 bases from J, with 9 bases between. CDR1 is SGHDT and CDR2 is YYEEEE in the germline V gene.

The rearrangement uses TRBV3-1 (or the pseudogene TRBV3-2) and TRBJ2-1, with 12 bases matching TRBD2. The J segment lost 10 bases and the V segment lost 4 bases, leaving 14 bases of the junction unmatched. Germline V CDR1 and CDR2: LGHDT, YNNKEL (reference sequence). The CDR3 loop spans 17 amino acids. The CDR3 DNA reads TGTGCCAGCAGCCCTAACCGACTAGCGGGGGTCCTCAAAGAGCAGTTCTTC. Translating gives CASSPNRLAGVLKEQFF.

The gene calls are TRBV19 and TRBJ1-5; D is perhaps TRBD1 (6 bases). Deletions cut 3 bases from V and 4 bases from J, with 16 bases between. Per the germline V gene, CDR1 is LNHDA and CDR2 is SQIVND (reference sequence). The CDR3 spans 16 residues. Written as DNA, the CDR3 is TGTGCCAGTAGTATTCCCCGGGGGCGGGAGAATCAGCCCCAGCATTTT. Its protein product is CASSIPRGRENQPQHF.

V is TRBV5-4 and J is TRBJ1-1, with 7 bases lining up with TRBD1. The V gene's germline CDR1 is SGHNT and CDR2 YYREEE (reference sequence). The CDR3 runs 15 residues. The J segment lost 5 bases and the V segment lost 0 bases, leaving 7 bases of the junction unmatched. The CDR3 protein is CASSLGQGSWTEAFF. CDR3 sequence (DNA): TGTGCCAGCAGCTTGGGACAGGGTTCGTGGACTGAAGCTTTCTTT.

Comment on this clone: Other DNA sequences in the sample encode the same CDR3. This chain joins TRBV6-2 or TRBV6-3 and TRBJ1-5, with TRBD1 matching over 7 bases. Germline V lookup: CDR1 MNHEY, CDR2 SVGEGT. This CDR3 spans 15 amino acids. V was clipped by 2 bases and J by 4 bases; unmatched bases: 5. Here the CDR3 reads CASSYRGGRNQPQHF. The CDR3 DNA reads TGTGCCAGCAGTTACAGAGGGGGCAGGAATCAGCCCCAGCATTTT.